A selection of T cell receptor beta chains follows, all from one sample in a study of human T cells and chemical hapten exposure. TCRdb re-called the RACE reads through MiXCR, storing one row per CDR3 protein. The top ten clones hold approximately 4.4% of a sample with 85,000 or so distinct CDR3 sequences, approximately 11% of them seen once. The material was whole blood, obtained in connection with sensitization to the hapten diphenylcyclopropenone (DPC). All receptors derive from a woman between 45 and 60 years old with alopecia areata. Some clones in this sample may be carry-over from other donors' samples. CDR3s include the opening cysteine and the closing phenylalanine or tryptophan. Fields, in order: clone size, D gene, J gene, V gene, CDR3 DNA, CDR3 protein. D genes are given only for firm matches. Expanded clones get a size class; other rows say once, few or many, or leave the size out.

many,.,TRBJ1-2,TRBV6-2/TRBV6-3,TGTGCCAGCAGTTACGGACATTCAGGCTACACCTTC,CASSYGHSGYTF
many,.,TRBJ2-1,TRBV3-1,TGTGCCAGCAGCCAAAGGGGCGGTTTTGGATCTGATGAGCAGTTCTTC,CASSQRGGFGSDEQFF
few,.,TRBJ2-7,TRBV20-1,TGCAGTGCTAGAAGGGCCGGGAGCTCCTACGAGCAGTACTTC,CSARRAGSSYEQYF
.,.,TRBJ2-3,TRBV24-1,TGTGCCACCAGTGATCCCGCGCGGGCAGATACGCAGTATTTT,CATSDPARADTQYF
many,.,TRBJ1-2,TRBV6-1,TGTGCCAGCAGTGAGCGTCGCGGATCTGACTACACCTTC,CASSERRGSDYTF
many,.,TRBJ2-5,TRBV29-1,TGCAGCGGAGGGGGTGGAGAGACCCAGTACTTC,CSGGGGETQYF
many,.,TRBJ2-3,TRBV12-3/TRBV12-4,TGTGCCAGCAGTTTAGGTCTAGTTGTTAGAGATACGCAGTATTTT,CASSLGLVVRDTQYF
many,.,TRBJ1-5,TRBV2,TGTGCCAGCAGGGATAGCGGGGGGCTGGGCAATCAGCCCCAGCATTTT,CASRDSGGLGNQPQHF
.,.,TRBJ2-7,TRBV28,TGTGCCAGCCGAGTAACAGGGTCCTACGAGCAGTACTTC,CASRVTGSYEQYF
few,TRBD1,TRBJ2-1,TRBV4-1,TGCGCCAGCAGCCAGTCCGGACAGGACACTACCCCCGGGAATGAGCAGTTCTTC,CASSQSGQDTTPGNEQFF
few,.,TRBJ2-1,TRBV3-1,TGTGCCAGCAGCCAAGACTTCCGGGACACTACCTACAATGAGCAGTTCTTC,CASSQDFRDTTYNEQFF
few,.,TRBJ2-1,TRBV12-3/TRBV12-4,TGTGCCAGCAGTTTATCCCATGAGCAGTTCTTC,CASSLSHEQFF
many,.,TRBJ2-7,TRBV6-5,TGTGCCAGCAGTTACCTGGAGGGAAAGCAGTACTTC,CASSYLEGKQYF
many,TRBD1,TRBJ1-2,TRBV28,TGTGCCAGCAAGACAGGGAACTATGGCTACACCTTC,CASKTGNYGYTF
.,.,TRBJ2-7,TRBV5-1,TGCGCCAGCAGCACCGATATCAGGAGCTCCTACGAGCAGTACTTC,CASSTDIRSSYEQYF
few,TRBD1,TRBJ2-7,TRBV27,TGTGCCAGCAGTTCGGACAGGGGGCCCTACGAGCAGTACTTC,CASSSDRGPYEQYF
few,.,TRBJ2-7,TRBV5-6,TGTGCCAGCAGCTTGGCGGGACCCTACGAGCAGTACTTC,CASSLAGPYEQYF
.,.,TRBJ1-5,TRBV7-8,TGTGCCAGCAGCTTACGGATGGGCGTTAGCAATCAGCCCCAGCATTTT,CASSLRMGVSNQPQHF
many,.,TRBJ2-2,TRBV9,TGTGCCAGCAGCGTCTCTTACGGGAGAGCCACCGGGGAGCTGTTTTTT,CASSVSYGRATGELFF
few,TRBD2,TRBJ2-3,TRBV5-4,TGTGCCAGCAGCCCAGGACTAGCGGGCATCACAGATACGCAGTATTTT,CASSPGLAGITDTQYF
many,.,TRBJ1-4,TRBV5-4,TGTGCCAGCAGCAATGCTGGACGGACTAATGAAAAACTGTTTTTT,CASSNAGRTNEKLFF
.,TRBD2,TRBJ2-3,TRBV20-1,TGCAGTGCCAACCCGGTAGGGGAGGGGACAGATACGCAGTATTTT,CSANPVGEGTDTQYF
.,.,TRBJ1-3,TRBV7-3,TGTGCCAGCAGTCAAACAGGGATTTCTGGAAACACCATATATTTT,CASSQTGISGNTIYF
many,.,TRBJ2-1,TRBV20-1,TGCAGTGCTAGAGACCCAAGAAGAAGTCGGGGGGCCGGCTACAATGAGCAGTTCTTC,CSARDPRRSRGAGYNEQFF
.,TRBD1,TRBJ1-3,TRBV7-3,TGTGCCAGCAGCACCACCGGGACAGGGGAAAACACCATATATTTT,CASSTTGTGENTIYF
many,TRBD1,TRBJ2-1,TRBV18,TGTGCCAGCTCACCTCGACAGGGTACCTACAATGAGCAGTTCTTC,CASSPRQGTYNEQFF
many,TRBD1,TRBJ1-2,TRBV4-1,TGCGCCAGCAGCCAAGACGGACAGGGGGCATATGGCTACACCTTC,CASSQDGQGAYGYTF
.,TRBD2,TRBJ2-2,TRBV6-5,TGTGCCAGCAGTTCCACGCTGACTAGCGGGGGCATCACCGGGGAGCTGTTTTTT,CASSSTLTSGGITGELFF
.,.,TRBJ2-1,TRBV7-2,TGTGCCAGCCGGGAAGGGTCCCACAATGAGCAGTTCTTC,CASREGSHNEQFF
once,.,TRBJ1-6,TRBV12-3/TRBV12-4,TGTGCCAGCACTCTCATAAGAGACGGGGGTTCACCCCTCCACTTT,CASTLIRDGGSPLHF
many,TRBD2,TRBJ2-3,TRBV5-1,TGCGCCAGCCAACTAGCGGGAGGGACCACAGATACGCAGTATTTT,CASQLAGGTTDTQYF
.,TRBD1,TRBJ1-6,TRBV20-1,TGCAGTGCTGGGGACAGTTCACCCCTCCACTTT,CSAGDSSPLHF
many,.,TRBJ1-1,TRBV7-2,TGTGCCAGCAGCTTATCGGCGGGGGTAACTGAAGCTTTCTTT,CASSLSAGVTEAFF
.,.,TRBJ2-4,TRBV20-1,TGCAGTTCCCTCAGGGGTAAAAACATTCAGTACTTC,CSSLRGKNIQYF
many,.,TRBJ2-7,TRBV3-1,TGTGCCAGCAGCAGGAGGGCAGGATACGAGCAGTACTTC,CASSRRAGYEQYF
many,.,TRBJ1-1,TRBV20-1,TGCAGTGCCCTGGCAGAGAACACTGAAGCTTTCTTT,CSALAENTEAFF
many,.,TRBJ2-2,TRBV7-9,TGTGCCAGCAGCCCAGGGACGGGAGTAGCCGGGGAGCTGTTTTTT,CASSPGTGVAGELFF
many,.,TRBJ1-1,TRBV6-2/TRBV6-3,TGTGCCAGCAGTTACACAGTGGCAGGTGAAGCTTTCTTT,CASSYTVAGEAFF
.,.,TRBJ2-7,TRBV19,TGTGCCAGTAGTATATCTGGGCCGTACGAGCAGTACTTC,CASSISGPYEQYF
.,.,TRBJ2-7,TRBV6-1,TGTGCCAGCTTATTTACAATATCCTCCTACGAGCAGTACTTC,CASLFTISSYEQYF
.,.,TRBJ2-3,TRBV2,TGTGCCAGCAGTGATGGCCTGAGCACAGATACGCAGTATTTT,CASSDGLSTDTQYF
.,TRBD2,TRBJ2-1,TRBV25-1,TGTGCCAGCAGTGATTCCCTCCGGGACTACCGCTACAATGAGCAGTTCTTC,CASSDSLRDYRYNEQFF
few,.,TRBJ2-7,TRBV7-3,TGTGCCAGCAGCTCCCGACACAGCGGCCCTTTC,CASSSRHSGPF
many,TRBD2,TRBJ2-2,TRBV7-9,TGTGCCAGCAGCTTAGGACTAGCCACGAACACCGGGGAGCTGTTTTTT,CASSLGLATNTGELFF
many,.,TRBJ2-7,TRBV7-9,TGTGCCAGCAGCTTTGGGCCTAGTTCCTACGAGCAGTACTTC,CASSFGPSSYEQYF
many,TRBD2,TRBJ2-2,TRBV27,TGTGCCAGCACCCGCCGGATTAGCGGGGTAGAAACCGGGGAGCTGTTTTTT,CASTRRISGVETGELFF
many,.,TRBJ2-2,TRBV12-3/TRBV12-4,TGTGCCAGCAGGCCCGACGGCTGGGGGCCGGGCACCGGGGAGCTGTTTTTT,CASRPDGWGPGTGELFF
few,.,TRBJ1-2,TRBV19,TGTGCCAGTACCCCGGACTGGATGGGCGGCTACACCTTC,CASTPDWMGGYTF
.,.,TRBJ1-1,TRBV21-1,TGTGCCAGCCCGGTGAACACTGAAGCTTTCTTT,CASPVNTEAFF
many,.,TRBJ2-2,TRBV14,TGTGCCAGCAGGCCTACAGCAGGGTACACCGGGGAGCTGTTTTTT,CASRPTAGYTGELFF
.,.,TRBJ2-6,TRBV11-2,TGTGCCAGCAGCCCAACGAACTCTGGGGCCAACGTCCTGACTTTC,CASSPTNSGANVLTF
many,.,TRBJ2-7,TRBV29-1,TGCAGCGTTGTCGGGGCCGGCGGTAGGCAGTACTTC,CSVVGAGGRQYF
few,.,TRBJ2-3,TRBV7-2,TGTGCCAGCAGCTTAGCGACCAGAGCAACAGATACGCAGTATTTT,CASSLATRATDTQYF
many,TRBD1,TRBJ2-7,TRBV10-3,TGTGCCACCGGGACAGGGGGCGGCGAGCAGTACTTC,CATGTGGGEQYF
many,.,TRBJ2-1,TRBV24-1,TGTGCCACCAGTGATTCAAAGGGGGGTACTTGGAATGAGCAGTTCTTC,CATSDSKGGTWNEQFF